These 25 T cell receptor beta chains were all obtained from the same sample, sequenced in a study of CD8+CD57+ T cells in acquired aplastic anemia. The template used for profiling TCR beta VDJ and CDR3 was genomic DNA. TCRdb analysed the reads with MiXCR anew, one entry per CDR3 protein. Altogether just over 400,000 distinct CDR3 sequences are present, 60% to 80% being singletons, with the ten largest covering under 5%. The source material was sorted CD4+, CD8+, or CD8+CD57+ T cells (not recorded which) from PBMCs. These receptors came from a human donor in good health, serving as a control.

The chain recombines TRBV11-3 with TRBJ2-1; 7 bases fit TRBD2. Germline V gene sequence: CDR1 SGHNT, CDR2 YENEEA. Trimming at V came to 5 bases and at J to 0 bases, leaving 7 bases not matched to a gene. CDR3 length: 16 amino acids. The CDR3 reads CASSMAGGSSYNEQFF. CDR3 DNA sequence: TGTGCCAGCAGCATGGCGGGCGGGAGCTCCTACAATGAGCAGTTCTTC.

The V gene is TRBV7-6, the J gene TRBJ2-3, with 7 bases fitting TRBD2. Per germline, CDR1 SGHVS and CDR2 FNYEAQ. This CDR3 spans 17 amino acids. With 5 bases clipped from V and 1 base from J, the junction kept 12 bases outside the gene matches. CDR3 sequence: CASSGRSSGVGTDTQYF. The DNA of the CDR3 is TGTGCCAGCAGCGGGCGTTCGAGCGGGGTCGGCACAGATACGCAGTATTTT.

This clonotype was seen a single time. Germline is not matched at one junction end, which may reflect a read error. The rearrangement links TRBV7-2 to TRBJ1-1; D is unresolved. Germline V gene sequence: CDR1 SGHTA, CDR2 FQGNSA. This CDR3 comprises 14 residues. The CDR3 DNA sequence: TGTGCCAGCAGCTCCGATACTAGGAACACTGAAGATTCCTTT. Translating gives CASSSDTRNTEDSF.

The chain has TRBV18 and TRBJ1-2; the D is unclear. In germline, CDR1 is KGHSH, CDR2 LQKENI. CDR3 length equals 12 residues. The V gene lost 0 bases and the J gene lost 8 bases, with 7 bases spanning the gap. DNA of the CDR3: TGTGCCAGCTCACCACCGGATGGAGGCTACACCTTC. Translated, it gives CASSPPDGGYTF.

This clonotype was counted many times. The chain combines TRBV3-1 with TRBJ1-2; 7 bases match TRBD1. The CDR3 is 14 amino acids. The J segment lost 5 bases and the V segment lost 3 bases, leaving 6 bases of the junction unmatched. Germline values: CDR1 LGHDT, CDR2 YNNKEL (reference sequence). The CDR3 coding sequence is TGTGCCAGCAGCCAGGGGACAGTTTCGTATGGCTACACCTTC. Its translation: CASSQGTVSYGYTF.

The V call is TRBV7-2, the J call TRBJ2-7; D is tentatively TRBD1 or TRBD2 (5 bases each). Germline CDR1 and CDR2: SGHTA and FQGNSA. CDR3 length equals 14 residues. V gave up 3 bases and J gave up 4 bases, with 13 bases separating them. The CDR3 region has the DNA TGTGCCAGCAGCTTCTCGGGGCTAGTGTACGAGCAGTACTTC. Encoded protein: CASSFSGLVYEQYF.

Comments on this clonotype: A read error may account for a junction end that differs from germline. V usage is TRBV7-2 and J usage is TRBJ2-5, with a weak D call TRBD2 (6 bases). The germline V gene encodes CDR1 SGHTA and CDR2 FQGNSA. This CDR3 region has 14 residues. The CDR3 nucleotides read TGTGCCAGCAGCTTAGCGCACCGCGGGGAGAACGAGCAGTTC. Its translation: CASSLAHRGENEQF.

This clonotype was counted a single time. V gene TRBV9 combines with J gene TRBJ2-2; D remains unclear. The V gene's germline CDR1 is SGDLS and CDR2 YYNGEE. The CDR3 is 13 amino acids. Trimming shortened V by 4 bases and J by 15 bases, and 19 bases separated the two germline ends. CDR3 loop: CASSQGGPGEMFF. The CDR3 bases are TGTGCCAGCAGCCAAGGCGGCCCCGGTGAGATGTTTTTT.

The J gene is TRBJ2-2, the V gene TRBV20-1, with 7 bases matching TRBD2. After removal of 1 base from V and 7 bases from J, the junction contained 6 bases not matched to a gene. CDR3 length: 14 residues. Germline CDR1 reads DFQATT; CDR2 reads SNEGSKA (reference sequence). CDR3 sequence reads: CSARGSRTSGELFF. The CDR3 DNA reads TGCAGTGCTAGAGGATCGCGGACTAGCGGGGAGCTGTTTTTT.

Notes on this clonotype: One end of the junction does not line up with germline, which may come from a read error. The rearrangement links TRBV11-2 to TRBJ2-7; D is ambiguous. The CDR3 sequence is 14 residues long. Per the germline V gene, CDR1 is SGHAT and CDR2 is FQNNGV. The CDR3, as DNA: TGTGCCAGCAGCCTAGAAGGTCAACGCTACGAGCAGTACTTC. This gives the protein CASSLEGQRYEQYF.

Comments on this clonotype: A read error may be the cause here, since a much bigger clone is one base away. The chain uses TRBV20-1 and TRBJ1-2; a weak D match, TRBD1 (5 bases). V was cut by 5 bases and J by 7 bases, with 20 bases left in between. In germline, CDR1 is DFQATT, CDR2 SNEGSKA (reference sequence). CDR3 size: 14 residues. The CDR3 DNA is TGCAGTGCTTCCGGGGCCCAGCAGGGCTGTGGCTACACCTTC. It yields the protein CSASGAQQGCGYTF.

The chain links TRBV12-3 or TRBV12-4 to TRBJ1-6, with D maybe TRBD1 (5 bases). This CDR3 spans 15 amino acids. Trimming cost V 8 bases and J 8 bases, with 19 bases left between them. The CDR3 sequence is CASGRDGGTDSPLHF. Here the CDR3 DNA reads TGTGCCAGCGGCCGCGACGGGGGGACGGATTCACCCCTCCACTTT.

This chain joins TRBV12-3 or TRBV12-4 and TRBJ1-6; possibly TRBD1 for D (5 bases). This CDR3 is built from 16 residues. V gave up 4 bases and J gave up 8 bases, with 18 bases separating them. CDR3 region: CASSSGGWGEDSPLHF. CDR3 nucleotides: TGTGCCAGCAGTTCCGGGGGTTGGGGCGAAGATTCACCCCTCCACTTT.

To note about this clonotype: Given a much more abundant clone one base away, this may be a read error. The chain recombines TRBV27 with TRBJ2-1; D uncertain. The CDR3 is 13 amino acids. In germline, CDR1 is MNHEY, CDR2 SMNVEV (reference sequence). This CDR3 reads CASSLLGYNEQLF. As DNA, the CDR3 is TGTGCCAGCAGTTTATTAGGTTACAATGAGCAGCTCTTC.

V gene TRBV11-1 combines with J gene TRBJ2-7; 8 bases match TRBD2. The trim removed 4 bases at V and 4 bases at J, leaving 6 bases unmatched. Germline V gives CDR1 SGHAT, CDR2 FQDESV (reference sequence). CDR3 length: 14 amino acids. The CDR3 protein is CASSYSGGSYEQYF. In DNA form, the CDR3 reads TGTGCCAGCAGCTACTCGGGGGGGAGTTACGAGCAGTACTTC. The full variable domain, with the rest looked up from reference TRBV11-1 and TRBJ2-7, is EAEVAQSPRYKITEKSQAVAFWCDPISGHATLYWYRQILGQGPELLVQFQDESVVDDSQLPKDRFSAERLKGVDSTLKIQPAELGDSAMYLCASSYSGGSYEQYFGPGTRLTVT.

Worth noting for this clonotype: The germline gene is not matched at one end of the junction; a read error may be the cause. This rearrangement joins TRBV5-1 to TRBJ2-7; D ambiguous. This CDR3 has 15 residues. The germline V gene encodes CDR1 SGHRS and CDR2 YFSETQ. CDR3 DNA sequence: TGTGCCAGCAGCTTGGCAGCAGGCTACGGTAGCGAGCAGTACTTC. This translates into CASSLAAGYGSEQYF.

This clonotype was counted at least ten times. The chain joins TRBV15 to TRBJ2-5; 11 bases map to TRBD2. Germline values: CDR1 LNHNV, CDR2 YYDKDF (reference sequence). The CDR3 loop spans 14 amino acids. V gave up 5 bases and J gave up 3 bases; unmatched junction bases: 2. The CDR3 sequence: CATSRGLAEETQYF. CDR3 nucleotides: TGTGCCACCAGCCGGGGACTAGCGGAAGAGACCCAGTACTTC.

J is TRBJ1-6 and V is TRBV7-3; D remains unclear. Trimming cost V 2 bases and J 8 bases, with 10 bases left between them. The V gene's germline CDR1 is SGHTA and CDR2 FQGTGA. This CDR3 spans 14 amino acids. CDR3 amino acids: CASSLLSTHSPLHF. As DNA, the CDR3 is TGTGCCAGCAGCTTATTATCGACACATTCACCCCTCCACTTT.

On this clonotype: Since no conserved phenylalanine or tryptophan closes the CDR3, a read error is the likely cause. The DNA is left out, because the CDR3 cannot be placed on it with certainty; the CDR3 is given as TCRdb lists it. The CDR3 is CASSLIAGGGEQP. The chain couples TRBV7-2 to TRBJ1-5; the table's D call, TRBD1, was not checked against the DNA. Per germline, CDR1 SGHTA and CDR2 FQGNSA. The CDR3 is 13 amino acids long, termini counted.

This clonotype was observed once. One end of the junction varies from germline; a read error may be responsible. The gene calls are TRBV7-3 and TRBJ1-2, with unresolved D. The CDR3 sequence is 14 residues long. CDR1 is SGHTA, CDR2 FQGTGA, per germline. The CDR3 region is CASSFTNRREGCSF. The DNA of the CDR3 is TGTGCCAGCAGCTTTACTAACCGGAGGGAAGGCTGCAGCTTC. Together with reference TRBV7-3 and TRBJ1-2, the CDR3 gives the full variable domain: GAGVSQTPSNKVTEKGKYVELRCDPISGHTALYWYRQSLGQGPEFLIYFQGTGAADDSGLPNDRFFAVRPEGSVSTLKIQRTERGDSAVYLCASSFTNRREGCSFGSGTRLTVV.

Remarks on this clonotype: A much more abundant neighbour one base away suggests this may be a read error. This chain links TRBV5-1 with TRBJ1-1, with TRBD1 as a possible D gene (5 bases). The CDR3 is made up of 16 amino acids. Germline V gives CDR1 SGHRS, CDR2 YFSETQ. The CDR3 protein is CASSFVGRGGETGAFF. CDR3 nucleotides: TGCGCCAGCAGCTTCGTGGGCCGGGGCGGGGAGACTGGAGCTTTCTTT.

The chain combines TRBV20-1 with TRBJ1-1, with a possible D match to TRBD1 (5 bases). This CDR3 has 15 amino acids. The V and J ends lost 3 bases and 3 bases respectively, with 17 bases between them. Germline CDR1 is DFQATT and CDR2 is SNEGSKA (reference sequence). DNA of the CDR3: TGCAGTGCTAGTCAACGGGGGGACGCGGACACTGAAGCTTTCTTT. Its translation is CSASQRGDADTEAFF.

This chain connects TRBV20-1 to TRBJ2-7; TRBD1 aligns across 7 bases. Germline CDR1 DFQATT, CDR2 SNEGSKA (reference sequence). After removal of 5 bases from V and 8 bases from J, the junction contained 15 bases not matched to a gene. CDR3 length equals 14 residues. The CDR3 loop reads CSAERQGAQPQQYF. The CDR3 nucleotides are TGCAGTGCTGAACGACAGGGCGCCCAGCCCCAGCAGTACTTC.

The chain has TRBV9 and TRBJ1-5, with a possible D match to TRBD1 (5 bases). This CDR3 has 14 residues. Germline V gives CDR1 SGDLS, CDR2 YYNGEE. Between the trimmed V and J ends, which lost 3 bases and 15 bases, there was a span of 22 bases. CDR3 amino acids: CASSEDTAGGAMHF. The CDR3 nucleotides are TGTGCCAGCAGCGAAGACACGGCGGGAGGGGCCATGCATTTT.

In regard to this clonotype: This may come from a read error, since a much larger clone is one base off. The V gene is TRBV30, the J gene TRBJ2-7, with a tentative D call TRBD1 (6 bases). The CDR3 totals 14 residues. Germline CDR1 GTSNPN, CDR2 SVGIG (reference sequence). This chain's CDR3 is CAWSSGDRSYGQYF. CDR3 in DNA: TGTGCCTGGTCATCTGGAGACAGGTCCTACGGGCAGTACTTC. Complete variable domain (other parts from reference TRBV30 and TRBJ2-7): SQTIHQWPATLVQPVGSPLSLECTVEGTSNPNLYWYRQAAGRGLQLLFYSVGIGQISSEVPQNLSASRPQDRQFILSSKKLLLSDSGFYLCAWSSGDRSYGQYFGPGTRLTVT.